This T cell receptor (beta chain) was recovered during a study of shared clonotypes between healthy human individuals. In regard to this clone: A junction end diverges from the germline sequence, so it may reflect a read error.

Every immunoSEQ plate was one replicate of a subset's evenly spread DNA. Generated by immunoSEQ multiplex PCR, the TCRdb table keeps only in-frame clones and is missing some. The repertoire includes some 470,000 clones, around 80% of them detected once, and 13% sits in the top ten. This TCR came from a woman in her 40s in good health. Some clones in this sample may be carry-over from other donors' samples. The sequenced sample consisted of PBMCs.

The chain's CDR3 is CASNLVGTGVNEQYF. The DNA for the CDR3 is TGCGCCAGCAACTTGGTTGGGACAGGGGTTAACGAGCAGTACTTC. The V gene is TRBV5-1, the J gene TRBJ2-7; 10 nucleotides agree with TRBD1. Germline CDR1 and CDR2: SGHRS and YFSETQ. CDR3 length: 15 residues. Full variable domain (remainder filled in from reference TRBV5-1 and TRBJ2-7): KAGVTQTPRYLIKTRGQQVTLSCSPISGHRSVSWYQQTPGQGLQFLFEYFSETQRNKGNFPGRFSGRQFSNSRSEMNVSTLELGDSALYLCASNLVGTGVNEQYFGPGTRLTVT.